The TCR beta chain under discussion was sequenced for a study of T cells in Graves' hyperthyroidism and ophthalmopathy. Regarding the study as a whole: Most thyroid-expanded clonotypes above 0.001 were also found in blood.

The TCR beta CDR3 regions underwent amplification using RNA transcripts as the source. Using the HTBI primer set, a first-round RT-PCR was run on the TCR CDR3. TCRdb itself ran the multiplex PCR reads through MiXCR, one entry per CDR3 protein. Among 600,000 to 800,000 distinct CDR3 sequences listed, around 40% were seen once. This clonotype was observed at least ten times. Its target is unknown. Hyperthyroidism patients were newly diagnosed, had disease duration under 2 months, and were aged 18 to 65 years. PBMCs were sourced from more than 7.5 ml fresh peripheral blood. Trimming cost V 4 bases and J 4 bases; bases outside gene matches: 3. Germline V gene sequence: CDR1 ENHRY, CDR2 SYGVKD. This CDR3 is 14 amino acids long.

Material for sequencing was blood. The sequence derives from a woman in her forties with Graves' hyperthyroidism. The chain uses TRBV10-3 and TRBJ1-2, with 10 bases fitting TRBD1. The CDR3 sequence is CAISGQGAGYGYTF. CDR3 bases: TGTGCCATCAGTGGACAGGGGGCCGGCTATGGCTACACCTTC.